The clone carrying this T cell receptor beta chain was recorded once. Its antigen is currently unknown. The data were produced by immunoSEQ multiplex PCR, yet TCRdb's version contains in-frame clones alone and is incomplete. The data hold around 120,000 clones, with about 85% observed a single time. This sample stems from a study of T cell responses to AZD1222 COVID-19 vaccine. Study-wide context: Second-dose intervals near 4 or 12 weeks were combined.

This CDR3 has 16 residues. CDR1 is SGHRS, CDR2 YFSETQ, per germline. V shed 0 bases and J 12 bases; nucleotides not matched to a gene: 10. Study-level points and caveats: Spike-specific TCR breadth rose after two AZD1222 doses, and depth rose as well.

The source of this sequence is an adult in good health. The specimen was peripheral blood, collected on day 0 of AZD1222 vaccination. The genes are TRBV5-1 and TRBJ2-1, with TRBD2 matching over 12 bases. CDR3 residues: CASSLEGRLAGVGQFF. In DNA form, the CDR3 reads TGCGCCAGCAGCTTGGAAGGAAGACTAGCGGGGGTAGGGCAGTTCTTC. The full variable domain, with the rest looked up from reference TRBV5-1 and TRBJ2-1, is KAGVTQTPRYLIKTRGQQVTLSCSPISGHRSVSWYQQTPGQGLQFLFEYFSETQRNKGNFPGRFSGRQFSNSRSEMNVSTLELGDSALYLCASSLEGRLAGVGQFFGPGTRLTVL.